The 23 T cell receptor beta chains given below trace back to one sample, sequenced in a study of T cell responses to AZD1222 COVID-19 vaccine. Method: immunoSEQ multiplex PCR; TCRdb's copy keeps in-frame clones and lacks some. The sample holds just under 90,000 clones; around 91% are singletons and the top ten take approximately 5%. Sequencing used peripheral blood, obtained 28 days after the second AZD1222 dose. These receptors originate from an adult who received the AZD1222 COVID-19 vaccine.

This chain joins TRBV4-1 and TRBJ2-7; 11 nucleotides line up with TRBD2. This CDR3 spans 18 amino acids. Germline V gives CDR1 MGHRA, CDR2 YSYEKL. V trimming: 0 bases; J trimming: 4 bases; junction bases outside the gene matches: 11. In nucleotides, the CDR3 is TGCGCCAGCAGCCAAGAGGCCAGGGTAACTAGCGGGGGTTACGAGCAGTACTTC. Translated: CASSQEARVTSGGYEQYF.

The V call is TRBV12-3 or TRBV12-4, the J call TRBJ1-4; no clear D. This CDR3 comprises 13 residues. Trimming removed 9 bases from V and 6 bases from J, with 14 bases in between. CDR3 sequence reads: CASSPGSYEKLFF. The CDR3 DNA sequence: TGTGCCAGTAGTCCGGGGTCCTATGAAAAACTGTTTTTT.

The chain recombines TRBV19 with TRBJ1-6; D not certain. The V gene lost 5 bases and the J gene lost 7 bases, with 6 bases spanning the gap. The CDR3 is made up of 12 amino acids. CDR1 LNHDA and CDR2 SQIVND come from the germline V gene (reference sequence). CDR3 amino acids: CASSSVNSPLHF. The CDR3 DNA follows: TGTGCCAGTAGTTCGGTAAATTCACCCCTCCACTTT.

The gene calls are TRBV18 and TRBJ1-2; D is perhaps TRBD1 (5 bases). CDR1 and CDR2 (germline): KGHSH, LQKENI. The CDR3 sequence is 14 residues long. The ends were cut back, 2 bases at V and 1 base at J, with 8 bases in the middle. This CDR3 reads CASSPDRLNYGYTF. The CDR3 coding sequence is TGTGCCAGCTCACCAGACAGACTTAACTATGGCTACACCTTC.

This chain uses TRBV7-3 with TRBJ2-7; D is unresolved. CDR3 length: 13 residues. CDR1 is SGHTA and CDR2 is FQGTGA in the germline V gene. V was trimmed by 5 bases and J by 0 bases, leaving 8 bases between them. The CDR3 sequence: CASSHDVSYEQYF. The CDR3 DNA follows: TGTGCCAGCAGCCATGACGTCTCCTACGAGCAGTACTTC.

The J gene is TRBJ1-1, the V gene TRBV11-1; D uncertain. Germline loops: CDR1 SGHAT, CDR2 FQDESV (reference sequence). V lost 1 base to trimming and J lost 1 base, with 4 bases between them. The CDR3 length is 13 residues. CDR3 DNA: TGTGCCAGCAGCTTAGAAGGGAACACTGAAGCTTTCTTT. It yields the protein CASSLEGNTEAFF.

The V gene is TRBV9, the J gene TRBJ2-1; D uncertain. This CDR3 is built from 15 residues. V shed 4 bases and J shed 4 bases, with 15 bases lying between them. Germline CDR1 reads SGDLS; CDR2 reads YYNGEE. In DNA, the CDR3 is TGTGCCAGCAGCCCGGAAACGGGTCAGTACAATGAGCAGTTCTTC. Encoded protein: CASSPETGQYNEQFF.

The chain couples TRBV10-3 to TRBJ2-1; tentatively, D is TRBD2 (7 bases). The germline V gene encodes CDR1 ENHRY and CDR2 SYGVKD. The CDR3 loop spans 11 amino acids. CDR3 DNA: TGTGCGGCGGGGGCCCTCAATGAGCAGTTCTTC. This translates into CAAGALNEQFF.

The V call is TRBV9, the J call TRBJ1-3; D gene ambiguous. CDR3 length: 14 residues. Trimming took 0 bases from V and 2 from J, leaving 6 bases between them. Germline V lookup: CDR1 SGDLS, CDR2 YYNGEE. The CDR3 sequence is CASSVAGTGNTIYF. The DNA for the CDR3 is TGTGCCAGCAGCGTAGCGGGTACTGGAAACACCATATATTTT. The full variable domain, with the rest looked up from reference TRBV9 and TRBJ1-3, is DSGVTQTPKHLITATGQRVTLRCSPRSGDLSVYWYQQSLDQGLQFLIQYYNGEERAKGNILERFSAQQFPDLHSELNLSSLELGDSALYFCASSVAGTGNTIYFGEGSWLTVV.

V gene TRBV30 combines with J gene TRBJ2-7; D gene ambiguous. Germline V gives CDR1 GTSNPN, CDR2 SVGIG (reference sequence). The CDR3 is 12 residues long. Trimming removed 4 bases from V and 6 bases from J, with 13 bases in between. The CDR3 loop reads CAWKADMGEQYF. The CDR3 nucleotides are TGTGCCTGGAAAGCAGATATGGGCGAGCAGTACTTC.

This chain uses TRBV6-2 or TRBV6-3 with TRBJ2-7, with 9 bases aligning to TRBD1. Germline CDR1 is MNHEY and CDR2 is SVGEGT. The CDR3 totals 15 residues. The ends lost 10 bases at V and 4 bases at J; junction bases unmatched: 14. The CDR3 protein is CAISPSGTGWYEQYF. CDR3 sequence (DNA): TGTGCCATCAGCCCCTCCGGGACAGGGTGGTACGAGCAGTACTTC.

The chain links TRBV6-5 to TRBJ1-3, with a possible D match to TRBD1 (5 bases). The CDR3 is 13 amino acids. The V and J ends lost 8 bases and 4 bases respectively, with 12 bases between them. CDR1 and CDR2 (germline): MNHEY, SVGAGI. This chain's CDR3 is CASATDSGNTIYF. The CDR3 region has the DNA TGTGCCAGCGCGACAGATTCGGGAAACACCATATATTTT.

The chain recombines TRBV12-3 or TRBV12-4 with TRBJ1-2; 9 bases map to TRBD1. This CDR3 contains 13 residues. The junction had 8 bases not matched to a gene; V was cut back by 6 bases and J by 9 bases. As DNA, the CDR3 is TGTGCCAGCAGCCCTACAGGGGGCCGGAGCTACACCTTC. The encoded protein is CASSPTGGRSYTF.

The gene calls are TRBV4-3 and TRBJ1-4; tentative D call: TRBD1 (6 bases). The CDR3 loop spans 15 amino acids. V lost 4 bases to trimming and J lost 5 bases, with 14 bases between them. The V gene's germline CDR1 is LGHNA and CDR2 YSLEER. CDR3 protein: CASSRDGGQNEKLFF. The DNA for the CDR3 is TGCGCCAGCAGCCGCGATGGGGGGCAAAATGAAAAACTGTTTTTT.

This clone has just one count. This chain uses TRBV7-9 with TRBJ1-1; D ambiguous. The CDR3 covers 13 residues. Trimming shortened V by 1 base and J by 4 bases, and 7 bases separated the two germline ends. Germline CDR1 reads SEHNR; CDR2 reads FQNEAQ (reference sequence). CDR3 nucleotide sequence: TGTGCCAGCAGCTTAGGGTTGGGCACTGAAGCTTTCTTT. The encoded protein is CASSLGLGTEAFF.

J is TRBJ2-3 and V is TRBV6-5, with D possibly called TRBD1 or TRBD2 (6 bases each). The CDR3 is 13 amino acids. Germline-derived CDR1 and CDR2 are MNHEY and SVGAGI. Trimming left V 8 bases short and J 0 bases short, with 9 bases between. The CDR3 loop is CASGGRSTDTQYF. As DNA, the CDR3 is TGTGCCAGCGGGGGGCGGAGCACAGATACGCAGTATTTT.

The genes are TRBV27 and TRBJ1-3, with D unclear. CDR3 size: 13 residues. V lost 3 bases and J 3 bases, leaving 6 bases between the germline ends. CDR1 is MNHEY, CDR2 SMNVEV, per germline (reference sequence). The chain's CDR3 is CASSFNGGNTIYF. Here the CDR3 DNA reads TGTGCCAGCAGTTTTAACGGTGGAAACACCATATATTTT.

The chain recombines TRBV5-3 with TRBJ1-2; 10 nucleotides align to TRBD1. TRBV5-3 is marked as an open reading frame, function uncertain. CDR3 length: 15 amino acids. V lost 9 bases and J lost 0; bases outside the gene matches: 8. The CDR3 sequence is CAIRDRGPPNYGYTF. The CDR3 DNA reads TGTGCCATCCGGGACAGGGGCCCTCCTAACTATGGCTACACCTTC.

This clone was counted once. This rearrangement joins TRBV30 to TRBJ2-3, with a weak D call TRBD2 (6 bases). The ends were cut back, 4 bases at V and 4 bases at J, with 12 bases in the middle. Germline V lookup: CDR1 GTSNPN, CDR2 SVGIG (reference sequence). The CDR3 length is 13 residues. CDR3 sequence reads: CAWTLRRADTQYF. The DNA for the CDR3 is TGTGCCTGGACTCTCCGGAGGGCAGATACGCAGTATTTT.

The CDR3 region is CATSGVGGPDTQYF. As DNA, the CDR3 is TGTGCCACCAGTGGAGTGGGGGGGCCAGATACGCAGTATTTT. This chain uses TRBV24-1 with TRBJ2-3; a possible D gene is TRBD2 (7 bases). The CDR3 spans 14 residues. V lost 5 bases to trimming and J lost 4 bases, with 12 bases between them. The V gene's germline CDR1 is KGHDR and CDR2 SFDVKD.

For this clone: The junction and the germline gene differ at one end; a read error may be behind it. V and J are TRBV16 and TRBJ2-7; D gene uncertain. The length of the CDR3 is 12 residues. The germline gives CDR1 KGHSY, CDR2 FQNENV. The DNA of the CDR3 is TGTGCCAGCAGCTCACGGGCCGACCTAACGAGCTTC. The encoded protein is CASSSRADLTSF.

The V call is TRBV2, the J call TRBJ1-1; TRBD1 aligns across 11 bases. Germline V gene lookup returns CDR1 SNHLY and CDR2 FYNNEI. J was trimmed by 5 bases and V by 8 bases; bases with no gene match: 10. This CDR3 contains 15 residues. The CDR3 DNA is TGTGCCAGCGTTCGGGCGGGACAGGGGGGAACTGAAGCTTTCTTT. Amino acid sequence: CASVRAGQGGTEAFF.

This rearrangement joins TRBV30 to TRBJ1-5; D not resolved. The CDR3 contains 13 residues. V gave up 2 bases and J gave up 3 bases, with 8 bases separating them. The V gene's germline CDR1 is GTSNPN and CDR2 SVGIG (reference sequence). CDR3 nucleotide sequence: TGTGCCTGGAGTCTGGGTCCCAATCAGCCCCAGCATTTT. It encodes CAWSLGPNQPQHF.